Below, 29 T cell receptor beta chains from the same sample are listed, as sequenced in a study of CD8 T cells in Susac syndrome. An input of about 0.5 to 1 ug of RNA was subjected to reverse transcription using random hexamers. TCRdb reprocessed the immunoSEQ multiplex PCR reads via MiXCR and lists one record per CDR3 protein. The repertoire has 90,000 to 150,000 distinct CDR3 sequences, 85% to 95% of them found once; the top ten carry over 0.1%. Sequenced: CD8+ T cells from PBMCs. The source of these receptors is a human donor in good health.

V usage is TRBV28 and J usage is TRBJ2-1; TRBD2 aligns across 10 bases. V was clipped by 5 bases and J by 3 bases; unmatched bases: 4. The CDR3 runs to 15 residues. Germline V gene data show CDR1 as MDHEN and CDR2 as SYDVKM. The CDR3 here is CASSPGTSVYNEQFF. Written as DNA, the CDR3 is TGTGCCAGCAGTCCCGGGACTAGCGTCTACAATGAGCAGTTCTTC.

This clonotype appeared a single time. The chain joins TRBV2 to TRBJ1-3; D possibly corresponds to TRBD1 (5 bases). Germline-derived CDR1 and CDR2 are SNHLY and FYNNEI. V dropped 7 bases and J dropped 4 bases, with 17 bases sitting between them. CDR3 length: 15 residues. As DNA, the CDR3 is TGTGCCAGCATGGGCGTGGGGGACCGAGGAAACACCATATATTTT. Translation gives CASMGVGDRGNTIYF.

The rearrangement links TRBV4-2 to TRBJ1-5; the D is unclear. Germline lookup yields CDR1 LGHNA and CDR2 YNFKEQ. The CDR3 runs to 15 residues. V was pared by 2 bases and J by 4 bases, with 12 bases between. The CDR3 DNA follows: TGTGCCAGCAGCCAATACTCCGGAGGTAATCAGCCCCAGCATTTT. As protein: CASSQYSGGNQPQHF.

J is TRBJ1-1 and V is TRBV7-9; D ambiguous. In germline, CDR1 is SEHNR, CDR2 FQNEAQ (reference sequence). V was clipped by 7 bases and J by 0 bases, with 12 bases between them. The CDR3 sequence is 14 residues long. The CDR3, as DNA: TGTGCCAGCACCTCCCGGGATATGAACACTGAAGCTTTCTTT. Protein sequence: CASTSRDMNTEAFF.

The chain combines TRBV9 with TRBJ1-2; 11 bases agree with TRBD1. This CDR3 is 17 amino acids long. The V and J ends lost 0 bases and 6 bases, in that order; junction bases with no gene match: 10. CDR1 and CDR2 from the germline V gene are SGDLS and YYNGEE. The CDR3 nucleotides read TGTGCCAGCAGCGTAGATTCTCGCGGACAGGGGGCGAATGGCTACACCTTC. Translation gives CASSVDSRGQGANGYTF. Full variable domain (missing parts from reference TRBV9 and TRBJ1-2): DSGVTQTPKHLITATGQRVTLRCSPRSGDLSVYWYQQSLDQGLQFLIQYYNGEERAKGNILERFSAQQFPDLHSELNLSSLELGDSALYFCASSVDSRGQGANGYTFGSGTRLTVV.

V is TRBV19 and J is TRBJ2-7, with TRBD2 identical over 7 bases. This CDR3 contains 14 residues. Looked up from germline, CDR1 is LNHDA and CDR2 is SQIVND (reference sequence). Trimming cost V 3 bases and J 0 bases; bases outside gene matches: 2. CDR3 sequence reads: CASSIQRDSYEQYF. The CDR3 region has the DNA TGTGCCAGTAGTATCCAGCGGGACTCCTACGAGCAGTACTTC.

This clonotype was found once. The rearrangement joins TRBV20-1 to TRBJ1-4, with unresolved D. Germline CDR1 is DFQATT and CDR2 is SNEGSKA (reference sequence). Trimming cost V 1 base and J 4 bases, with 7 bases left between them. The CDR3 consists of 13 residues. The CDR3 region is CSARVGNNEKLFF. The DNA of the CDR3 is TGCAGTGCTAGAGTTGGCAATAATGAAAAACTGTTTTTT.

The CDR3 is CASTALNSPLHF. The CDR3 region has the DNA TGTGCCAGCACTGCGCTTAATTCACCCCTCCACTTT. V gene TRBV7-9 combines with J gene TRBJ1-6; D is uncertain. There are 12 residues in the CDR3. From germline, CDR1 is SEHNR and CDR2 FQNEAQ (reference sequence). V was pared by 7 bases and J by 6 bases, with 7 bases between.

The sample holds a few counts of this clonotype. This sequence joins TRBV29-1 and TRBJ2-7, with TRBD2 matching over 11 bases. The germline gives CDR1 SQVTM, CDR2 ANQGSEA. J gave up 6 bases and V 4 bases, and 5 bases lay outside the gene matches. This CDR3 is 13 amino acids long. CDR3 DNA: TGCAGCGTTGCTCTAGCGGGAGGCGGCGAGCAGTACTTC. This gives the protein CSVALAGGGEQYF.

The chain is built from TRBV23-1 and TRBJ1-1, with 7 positions matching TRBD1. TRBV23-1 is an ORF; its function is uncertain. J lost 5 bases, V lost 3 bases, and 12 bases had no gene match. This CDR3 region has 16 residues. This CDR3 reads CASSHRQGGGQTEAFF. The CDR3 DNA follows: TGCGCCAGCAGTCATCGACAGGGCGGAGGTCAGACTGAAGCTTTCTTT.

The genes are TRBV29-1 and TRBJ2-7; D is possibly TRBD1 (6 bases). V was clipped by 0 bases and J by 0 bases, with 9 bases between them. The CDR3 is 14 amino acids. Germline V lookup: CDR1 SQVTM, CDR2 ANQGSEA. CDR3 sequence (DNA): TGCAGCGTTGAAGATTCAGGGGCCTCCTACGAGCAGTACTTC. Amino acids: CSVEDSGASYEQYF.

The rearrangement links TRBV21-1 to TRBJ1-3. TRBV21-1 is a pseudogene segment. This CDR3 has 15 amino acids. The chain's CDR3 is CASSKFLSSGNTIYF. CDR3 nucleotides: TGTGCCAGCAGCAAATTTTTAAGCTCTGGAAACACCATATATTTT.

J is TRBJ2-7 and V is TRBV5-1; D not certain. V was shortened by 4 bases and J by 3 bases, with 11 bases between the two germline ends. The CDR3 is 13 amino acids. Germline CDR1 is SGHRS and CDR2 is YFSETQ. The CDR3 protein is CASSEQPLYEQYF. CDR3 nucleotides: TGCGCCAGCAGCGAGCAACCCCTCTACGAGCAGTACTTC.

The J gene is TRBJ2-3, the V gene TRBV7-2; tentatively, D is TRBD2 (6 bases). Trimming removed 0 bases at V and 0 bases at J, with 16 bases between. Germline loops: CDR1 SGHTA, CDR2 FQGNSA. The CDR3 runs 18 residues. The CDR3 sequence is CASSLASVGGFSTDTQYF. CDR3 coding DNA: TGTGCCAGCAGCTTAGCCTCAGTGGGAGGATTTAGCACAGATACGCAGTATTTT.

The rearrangement uses TRBV3-1 and TRBJ1-5; a weak D match, TRBD1 (5 bases). Germline lookup yields CDR1 LGHDT and CDR2 YNNKEL (reference sequence). V was pared by 2 bases and J by 4 bases, with 15 bases between. The CDR3 consists of 16 residues. The CDR3 sequence is CASSQQGIERNQPQHF. Written as DNA, the CDR3 is TGTGCCAGCAGCCAACAGGGTATAGAACGGAATCAGCCCCAGCATTTT.

This clonotype was seen just once. This sequence joins TRBV19 and TRBJ2-1, with TRBD1 matching over 7 bases. From germline, CDR1 is LNHDA and CDR2 SQIVND (reference sequence). The V and J ends lost 6 bases and 2 bases, in that order; junction bases with no gene match: 7. The length of the CDR3 is 15 residues. The CDR3 DNA follows: TGTGCCAGTAGAGGGACAGCTCTACCCTACAATGAGCAGTTCTTC. Protein product: CASRGTALPYNEQFF.

The chain employs TRBV4-2 and TRBJ2-3, with a weak D call TRBD1 (6 bases). Looked up from germline, CDR1 is LGHNA and CDR2 is YNFKEQ. V lost 3 bases, J lost 5 bases, and 21 bases lay in between. The CDR3 has 17 residues. The CDR3 reads CASSQGQQRGWRDTQYF. DNA for the CDR3: TGTGCCAGCAGCCAGGGCCAGCAAAGGGGGTGGAGAGATACGCAGTATTTT.

The chain couples TRBV19 to TRBJ2-2; maybe TRBD2 (7 bases). The CDR3 is 15 residues long. Trimming pared 11 bases from V and 0 bases from J, leaving 16 bases between. Germline V lookup: CDR1 LNHDA, CDR2 SQIVND (reference sequence). This CDR3 is CAGGASGSNTGELFF. The CDR3 region has the DNA TGTGCCGGGGGGGCTAGCGGTTCGAACACCGGGGAGCTGTTTTTT.

The V gene is TRBV14, the J gene TRBJ2-5; unclear D gene. From germline, CDR1 is SGHDN and CDR2 FVKESK. The length of the CDR3 is 13 residues. Trimming stripped 4 bases from V and 2 bases from J, with 8 bases between. CDR3 nucleotides: TGTGCCAGCAGCCCCAGGAGACAAGAGACCCAGTACTTC. Its translation: CASSPRRQETQYF.

This chain connects TRBV7-9 to TRBJ1-4; D remains unclear. Between the trimmed V and J ends, which lost 0 bases and 0 bases, there was a span of 8 bases. CDR1 is SEHNR and CDR2 is FQNEAQ in the germline V gene (reference sequence). There are 16 residues in the CDR3. The CDR3 DNA reads as TGTGCCAGCAGCTTAGCTTGGCCCGCAACTAATGAAAAACTGTTTTTT. It translates to CASSLAWPATNEKLFF.

This clonotype was seen a few times. The gene calls are TRBV6-5 and TRBJ2-3, with a possible D match to TRBD2 (5 bases). With 2 bases removed from V and 4 bases from J, the gap between germline ends came to 7 bases. The CDR3 consists of 13 residues. From germline, CDR1 is MNHEY and CDR2 SVGAGI. CDR3 coding DNA: TGTGCCAGCAGTTACGAGGGATCAGATACGCAGTATTTT. This sequence encodes CASSYEGSDTQYF.

This sequence joins TRBV7-6 and TRBJ2-5; D ambiguous. There are 14 residues in the CDR3. Looked up from germline, CDR1 is SGHVS and CDR2 is FNYEAQ. Trimming stripped 5 bases from V and 2 bases from J, with 12 bases between. The CDR3 spells CASSITEIQETQYF. In DNA, the CDR3 is TGTGCCAGCAGCATAACAGAGATTCAAGAGACCCAGTACTTC.

This chain uses TRBV3-1 with TRBJ2-7; tentative D call: TRBD1 (5 bases). Trimming took off 6 bases at V and 4 bases at J, with 10 bases between the two ends. CDR1 and CDR2 (germline): LGHDT, YNNKEL (reference sequence). The CDR3 loop spans 12 amino acids. In DNA, the CDR3 is TGTGCCAGCAGAGACAGCCTTTACGAGCAGTACTTC. Its translation is CASRDSLYEQYF.

The chain recombines TRBV2 with TRBJ2-7, with D perhaps assigned TRBD1 or TRBD2 (5 bases each). V was trimmed by 2 bases and J by 3 bases, leaving 11 bases between them. Germline CDR1 SNHLY, CDR2 FYNNEI. The CDR3 spans 14 residues. This CDR3 reads CASSERWGNYEQYF. The CDR3 DNA is TGTGCCAGCAGTGAAAGGTGGGGGAACTACGAGCAGTACTTC.

In its sample, this clonotype was seen once. The rearrangement links TRBV20-1 to TRBJ2-7, with D perhaps TRBD2 (5 bases). Germline values: CDR1 DFQATT, CDR2 SNEGSKA (reference sequence). V lost 3 bases to trimming and J lost 2 bases, with 11 bases between them. This CDR3 comprises 13 residues. The chain's CDR3 is CSASLWGAYEQYF. The CDR3 DNA reads TGCAGTGCTAGCCTGTGGGGAGCCTACGAGCAGTACTTC.

The V call is TRBV6-6, the J call TRBJ2-7; TRBD1 or TRBD2 may be the D gene (6 bases each). This CDR3 is built from 15 residues. Between the trimmed V and J ends, which lost 7 bases and 9 bases, there was a span of 25 bases. The germline gives CDR1 MNHNY, CDR2 SVGAGI (reference sequence). The CDR3 DNA sequence: TGTGCCAGCACCATGGGGGGCACAGGGAAATTGAGGCAGTACTTC. Residues: CASTMGGTGKLRQYF.

The genes are TRBV19 and TRBJ1-1, with 7 bases lining up with TRBD1. There are 14 residues in the CDR3. With 5 bases clipped from V and 2 bases from J, the junction kept 5 bases outside the gene matches. Germline-derived CDR1 and CDR2 are LNHDA and SQIVND (reference sequence). For the CDR3, the DNA is TGTGCCAGTAGTGCGGACAGGTTTAACACTGAAGCTTTCTTT. This sequence encodes CASSADRFNTEAFF.

The chain links TRBV12-3 or TRBV12-4 to TRBJ2-7; 10 positions match TRBD1. With 3 bases clipped from V and 4 bases from J, the junction kept 6 bases outside the gene matches. The CDR3 runs 15 residues. The CDR3, as DNA: TGTGCCAGCAGTTTGAGACAGGGGGCTGTATACGAGCAGTACTTC. Amino acids: CASSLRQGAVYEQYF.

This sequence joins TRBV7-2 and TRBJ2-5; D is uncertain. V gave up 5 bases and J gave up 0 bases, with 4 bases separating them. This CDR3 is 12 amino acids long. Germline lookup yields CDR1 SGHTA and CDR2 FQGNSA. The CDR3: CASSQNQETQYF. The CDR3 DNA follows: TGTGCCAGCAGCCAAAACCAAGAGACCCAGTACTTC. Full variable domain (outside the CDR3, taken from reference TRBV7-2 and TRBJ2-5): GAGVSQSPSNKVTEKGKDVELRCDPISGHTALYWYRQSLGQGLEFLIYFQGNSAPDKSGLPSDRFSAERTGGSVSTLTIQRTQQEDSAVYLCASSQNQETQYFGPGTRLLVL.